The rows below give T cell receptor beta chains drawn from one sample of a study of CD8+CD57+ T cells in acquired aplastic anemia. In TCRdb, the reads were re-called with MiXCR into one record per CDR3 protein. The table records about 160,000 distinct CDR3 sequences, 40% to 60% of them present only once. The sample was sorted CD4+, CD8+, or CD8+CD57+ T cells (not recorded which) from PBMCs. The receptors stem from a human donor with aplastic anemia. Both conserved end residues are part of each CDR3. The order of the fields is V gene, clone size, J gene, D gene, CDR3 DNA, CDR3 protein. The D gene is left open where the match is weak. Some rows have no size entry. The others give once, few or many, or a class for an expanded clone.

TRBV7-2	many	TRBJ2-3	-	TGTGCCAGCAGCTGGGATAGCACAGATACGCAGTATTTT	CASSWDSTDTQYF
TRBV29-1	many	TRBJ2-2	-	TGCAGCGTTGTCGGAGATCAAAAGGGCGACACCGGGGAGCTGTTTTTT	CSVVGDQKGDTGELFF
TRBV2	many	TRBJ2-6	-	TGTGCCATCCGGACGGGGAGCTCTGGGGCCAACGTCCTGACTTTC	CAIRTGSSGANVLTF
TRBV5-1	many	TRBJ2-1	TRBD2	TGCGCCAGCAGCTGGGGACTAGCGGGCTACAATGAGCAGTTCTTC	CASSWGLAGYNEQFF
TRBV29-1	-	TRBJ2-1	TRBD2	TGCAGCGTTGAATGGGCTAGCGGGAGCTATGAGCAGTTCTTC	CSVEWASGSYEQFF
TRBV12-3/TRBV12-4	-	TRBJ1-6	-	TGTGCCAGCAGTCTCGGGACTGACAATTCACCCCTCCACTTT	CASSLGTDNSPLHF
TRBV19	many	TRBJ2-5	TRBD1	TGTGCCAGTAGTATAGGGACAGGGCTGGCGGGAGAGACCCAGTACTTC	CASSIGTGLAGETQYF
TRBV19	-	TRBJ1-6	TRBD1	TGTGCCAGTAGTTTAAGGACAGGTTCAAATTCACCCCTCCACTTT	CASSLRTGSNSPLHF
TRBV20-1	-	TRBJ2-2	-	TGCAGTGCTAGAGATTTTGGCAGGGGGGACACCGGGGAGCTGTTTTTT	CSARDFGRGDTGELFF
TRBV7-2	-	TRBJ1-6	-	TGTGCCAGCAGCCGGACATCGAATAATTCACCCCTCCACTTT	CASSRTSNNSPLHF
TRBV20-1	-	TRBJ1-3	TRBD1	TGCAGTGCTAGTAAGCCGGGGACAGGGGCGGCAAACTCTGGAAACACCATATATTTT	CSASKPGTGAANSGNTIYF
TRBV4-1	few	TRBJ2-3	TRBD2	TGCGCCAGCAGCCCCCTTCCTAGCGGGGGGGGGACAGATACGCAGTATTTT	CASSPLPSGGGTDTQYF
TRBV20-1	-	TRBJ1-6	TRBD1	TGCAGTGCCCGGGACAGGGGGGGAAATTCACCCCTCCACTTT	CSARDRGGNSPLHF
TRBV30	-	TRBJ1-2	TRBD1	TGTGCCTGGAGTCCCCGTCAGGGGGCCTATGGCTACACCTTC	CAWSPRQGAYGYTF
TRBV7-9	-	TRBJ1-4	-	TGTGCCAGCAGCGAAAATGAAAAACTGTTTTTT	CASSENEKLFF
TRBV19	many	TRBJ1-1	-	TGTGCCAGTAGTATAGAGGGGGGGGCATGGTATGACACTGAAGCTTTCTTT	CASSIEGGAWYDTEAFF
TRBV4-1	many	TRBJ1-5	TRBD1	TGCGCCAGCAGCCAAGAGACAGGGAGTTGGTCCCAGCATTTT	CASSQETGSWSQHF
TRBV2	many	TRBJ1-4	-	TGTGCCAGCAGGATGGGGGTTGCAACTAATGAAAAACTGTTTTTT	CASRMGVATNEKLFF
TRBV14	many	TRBJ2-2	-	TGTGCCAGCAGCCAACCAGGCATGGGGGCAGGCGGGGAGCTGTTTTTT	CASSQPGMGAGGELFF
TRBV10-2	-	TRBJ1-2	-	TGCGCCAGCAGTGAGTCCGCAGGCCCTAACTATGGCTACACCTTC	CASSESAGPNYGYTF
TRBV7-8	-	TRBJ2-5	TRBD2	TGTGCCAGCAGCTTGGTAGCGGGAGGGCGGGAGACCCAGTACTTC	CASSLVAGGRETQYF
TRBV4-1	many	TRBJ1-2	TRBD1	TGCGCCAGCAGCCAAGAAACAGGGGGGGTCTATGGCTACACCTTC	CASSQETGGVYGYTF
TRBV19	many	TRBJ1-5	-	TGTGCCAGTAGTTACAGGGCACGCAATCAGCCCCAGCATTTT	CASSYRARNQPQHF
TRBV19	few	TRBJ1-6	-	TGTGCCAGTAGGGGACCGTTTAGATCACCCCTCCACTTT	CASRGPFRSPLHF
TRBV5-1	many	TRBJ2-2	TRBD2	TGCGCCAGCAGCTTGTCACTAGCGGGAGTGGGGCCCGGGGAGCTGTTTTTT	CASSLSLAGVGPGELFF
TRBV7-2	many	TRBJ2-7	TRBD2	TGTGCCAGCAGCCCCCTCGAGACTAGCGGCTCCTACGAGCAGTACTTC	CASSPLETSGSYEQYF
TRBV5-1	many	TRBJ2-3	-	TGCGCCAGCAGCTTTAGAGGGACGGAGAGCACAGATACGCAGTATTTT	CASSFRGTESTDTQYF
TRBV15	-	TRBJ1-2	TRBD1	TGTGCCACCAGCGGAGGGGGCGGCTATGGCTACACCTTC	CATSGGGGYGYTF
TRBV11-3	few	TRBJ2-1	TRBD1	TGTGCCAGCAGCTTTACAGGGGGTGAATACAATGAGCAGTTCTTC	CASSFTGGEYNEQFF
TRBV20-1	many	TRBJ1-2	-	TGCAGTGCTAGCTCGACAGGAGACTATGGCTACACCTTC	CSASSTGDYGYTF
TRBV9	-	TRBJ2-7	TRBD1	TGTGCCAGCAGCGGGACAGGGACTCTGGACGAGCAGTACTTC	CASSGTGTLDEQYF
TRBV15	once	TRBJ2-1	-	TGTGCCACCAGCAGCAGACAGGTCTCCAATGAGCAGTTCTTC	CATSSRQVSNEQFF
TRBV7-9	many	TRBJ2-3	-	TGTGCCAGCAGCTTACGCCCGGGGGGCGCAGATACGCAGTATTTT	CASSLRPGGADTQYF
TRBV7-3	-	TRBJ2-5	TRBD1	TGTGCCAGAGGACAGGGAAAAGAGACCCAGTACTTC	CARGQGKETQYF
TRBV30	many	TRBJ2-2	TRBD2	TGTGCCTGGATGTTGCGGGAGGCCGGGGAGCTGTTTTTT	CAWMLREAGELFF
TRBV7-8	many	TRBJ2-1	-	TGTGCCAGCAGCTTAGAGGGGCGGAATGAGCAGTTCTTC	CASSLEGRNEQFF
TRBV12-3/TRBV12-4	-	TRBJ2-3	TRBD2	TGTGCCAGCAGTGAGGAGGTAGCGGGATCCGGTACGCAGTATTTT	CASSEEVAGSGTQYF
TRBV2	many	TRBJ1-2	TRBD1	TGTGCCAGCAGTGCCGACAGGGGTTTATATGGCTACACCTTC	CASSADRGLYGYTF
TRBV2	few	TRBJ1-6	-	TGTGCCAGCAGGCCGGAGGGGGTCGGTAATTCACCCCTCCACTTT	CASRPEGVGNSPLHF
TRBV24-1	many	TRBJ2-5	-	TGTGCCACCAGTGATCCAGGGGAAGGGGGGAAAGAGACCCAGTACTTC	CATSDPGEGGKETQYF
TRBV12-5	-	TRBJ1-1	-	TGTGCTAGTGGCGATTTCACGAACACTGAAGCTTTCTTT	CASGDFTNTEAFF
TRBV24-1	once	TRBJ2-5	-	TGTGCCACCCGTCGGGGTTTATATCAAGAGACCCAGTACTTC	CATRRGLYQETQYF
TRBV27	-	TRBJ2-6	TRBD1	TGTGCCAGCAGTTCGGACAGGGGGACCTCTGGGGCCAACGTCCTGACTTTC	CASSSDRGTSGANVLTF
TRBV24-1	-	TRBJ2-5	TRBD2	TGTGCCGACCTAGCGGGGGGGAAAGAGACCCAGTACTTC	CADLAGGKETQYF
TRBV24-1	many	TRBJ2-5	-	TGTGCCACCAGTGATTCCGACAGCCAAGAGACCCAGTACTTC	CATSDSDSQETQYF
TRBV9	many	TRBJ1-1	-	TGTGCCAGCAGCGTATCTATAGGGATGAACACTGAAGCTTTCTTT	CASSVSIGMNTEAFF
TRBV15	-	TRBJ1-2	-	TGTGCCACCAGCAGAGCGGAGGGTCCCGGCTACACCTTC	CATSRAEGPGYTF
TRBV20-1	few	TRBJ2-3	-	TGCAGTGCTGTTCCTAGCACAGATACGCAGTATTTT	CSAVPSTDTQYF
TRBV19	many	TRBJ1-3	-	TGTGCCAGTAGTATTTTGGGTGTCTCTGGAAACACCATATATTTT	CASSILGVSGNTIYF
TRBV20-1	-	TRBJ2-7	-	TGCAGTGCTGGAGATCACGAGCAGTACTTC	CSAGDHEQYF
TRBV2	many	TRBJ2-1	-	TGTGCCAGCAGTGCCGGAAGTAGCGTCGGAAGTGAGCAGTTCTTC	CASSAGSSVGSEQFF
TRBV7-3	many	TRBJ2-7	-	TGTGCCAGCAGCCGTGGACTGGATGACGAGCAGTACTTC	CASSRGLDDEQYF
TRBV6-2/TRBV6-3	-	TRBJ1-5	-	TGTGCCAGCAGTTACTCGAAGCTGGGGCCCCAGCATTTT	CASSYSKLGPQHF
TRBV6-1	many	TRBJ1-2	-	TGTGCCAGTCAGACTGGACCGAGGGATGGCTACACCTTC	CASQTGPRDGYTF
TRBV5-1	-	TRBJ2-7	TRBD1	TGCGCCAGCAGCTTAAGACAGGGGGCTCCAGATGAGCAGTACTTC	CASSLRQGAPDEQYF